The rows below give T cell receptor beta chains drawn from one sample of a study of blood T cell repertoires in COVID-19. Measured with immunoSEQ multiplex PCR; TCRdb has only the in-frame clones, and not every one. The sample shows about 230,000 clones, over 65% of them seen only once. Input material: peripheral blood. The receptors derive from a woman in her sixties or seventies with active or convalescent COVID-19. Each CDR3 is given with its conserved first and last residue. Fields, in order: V gene, clone size, D gene, J gene, CDR3 length, CDR3 protein, CDR3 DNA. A D gene is named only where the DNA matches it firmly. Where a row states a size, it is once, few, many or the class of an expanded clone; other rows omit it.

v_call: TRBV27; clone_size: .; d_call: TRBD2; j_call: TRBJ2-3; cdr3_length: 16; cdr3_aa: CASSLSVAGVVDTQYF; cdr3_nt: TGTGCCAGCAGTTTATCGGTAGCGGGAGTAGTAGATACGCAGTATTTT
v_call: TRBV4-2; clone_size: .; d_call: .; j_call: TRBJ2-3; cdr3_length: 15; cdr3_aa: CASSQDIARTDTQYF; cdr3_nt: TGTGCCAGCAGCCAAGACATAGCGCGCACAGATACGCAGTATTTT
v_call: TRBV6-4; clone_size: .; d_call: .; j_call: TRBJ1-2; cdr3_length: 15; cdr3_aa: CASSPGGAGYYGYTF; cdr3_nt: TGTGCCAGCTCCCCGGGAGGGGCCGGCTACTATGGCTACACCTTC
v_call: TRBV4-3; clone_size: .; d_call: .; j_call: TRBJ2-7; cdr3_length: 14; cdr3_aa: CASSQDQERREQYF; cdr3_nt: TGCGCCAGCAGCCAAGATCAGGAACGACGCGAGCAGTACTTC
v_call: TRBV11-3; clone_size: .; d_call: TRBD2; j_call: TRBJ2-1; cdr3_length: 15; cdr3_aa: CASSLAGGSYNEQFF; cdr3_nt: TGTGCCAGCAGCTTAGCGGGAGGGTCCTACAATGAGCAGTTCTTC
v_call: TRBV7-9; clone_size: .; d_call: TRBD1; j_call: TRBJ2-2; cdr3_length: 13; cdr3_aa: CASSFQGAGELFF; cdr3_nt: TGTGCCAGCAGCTTTCAGGGGGCCGGGGAGCTGTTTTTT
v_call: TRBV28; clone_size: once; d_call: TRBD2; j_call: TRBJ2-5; cdr3_length: 15; cdr3_aa: CASRIDQRDRETQYF; cdr3_nt: TGTGCCAGCAGGATAGACCAGCGGGATCGAGAGACCCAGTACTTC
v_call: TRBV4-2; clone_size: .; d_call: TRBD1; j_call: TRBJ2-6; cdr3_length: 17; cdr3_aa: CASSLRTGNSGANVLTF; cdr3_nt: TGTGCCAGCAGCCTCAGGACAGGGAACTCTGGGGCCAACGTCCTGACTTTC
v_call: TRBV18; clone_size: .; d_call: .; j_call: TRBJ1-5; cdr3_length: 13; cdr3_aa: CASSPWRDQPQHF; cdr3_nt: TGTGCCAGCTCACCCTGGAGGGATCAGCCCCAGCATTTT
v_call: TRBV7-2; clone_size: .; d_call: .; j_call: TRBJ2-7; cdr3_length: 15; cdr3_aa: CASSSQPRQQGEQYF; cdr3_nt: TGTGCCAGCAGCTCCCAACCCCGTCAGCAGGGCGAGCAGTACTTC
v_call: TRBV4-1; clone_size: .; d_call: .; j_call: TRBJ2-2; cdr3_length: 17; cdr3_aa: CASSPSPGRRDTGELFF; cdr3_nt: TGCGCCAGCAGCCCCTCTCCGGGGAGGCGAGACACCGGGGAGCTGTTTTTT
v_call: TRBV7-2; clone_size: few; d_call: .; j_call: TRBJ2-3; cdr3_length: 15; cdr3_aa: CASSSHRRGTDTQYF; cdr3_nt: TGTGCCAGCAGCTCCCACAGGAGGGGCACAGATACGCAGTATTTT
v_call: TRBV11-3; clone_size: once; d_call: TRBD2; j_call: TRBJ2-1; cdr3_length: 17; cdr3_aa: CASSLTWTSGVYNEQFF; cdr3_nt: TGTGCCAGCAGCTTAACGTGGACTAGCGGGGTTTACAATGAGCAGTTCTTC
v_call: TRBV18; clone_size: few; d_call: TRBD2; j_call: TRBJ2-3; cdr3_length: 15; cdr3_aa: CASSPRRGGTDTQYF; cdr3_nt: TGTGCCAGCTCACCACGACGGGGGGGCACAGATACGCAGTATTTT